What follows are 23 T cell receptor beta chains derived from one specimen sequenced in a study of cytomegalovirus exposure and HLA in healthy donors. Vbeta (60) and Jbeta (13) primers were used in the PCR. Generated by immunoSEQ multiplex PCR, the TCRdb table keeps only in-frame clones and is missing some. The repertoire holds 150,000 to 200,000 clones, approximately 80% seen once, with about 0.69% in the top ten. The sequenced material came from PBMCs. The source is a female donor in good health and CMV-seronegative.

This chain's CDR3 is CASSQKRLAGGPSSYNEQFF. CDR3 nucleotide sequence: TGCGCCAGCAGCCAGAAAAGACTAGCGGGAGGGCCCAGCTCCTACAATGAGCAGTTCTTC. This chain connects TRBV4-3 to TRBJ2-1, with 14 positions matching TRBD2. The CDR3 totals 20 residues. The trim removed 3 bases at V and 0 bases at J, leaving 10 bases unmatched. Per germline, CDR1 LGHNA and CDR2 YSLEER.

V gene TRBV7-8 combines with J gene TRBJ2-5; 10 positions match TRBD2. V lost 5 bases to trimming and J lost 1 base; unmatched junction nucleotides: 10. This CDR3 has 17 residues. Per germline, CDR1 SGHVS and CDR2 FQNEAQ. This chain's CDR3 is CASSERSSGSVQETQYF. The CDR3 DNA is TGTGCCAGCAGCGAACGCTCTAGCGGGAGCGTCCAAGAGACCCAGTACTTC.

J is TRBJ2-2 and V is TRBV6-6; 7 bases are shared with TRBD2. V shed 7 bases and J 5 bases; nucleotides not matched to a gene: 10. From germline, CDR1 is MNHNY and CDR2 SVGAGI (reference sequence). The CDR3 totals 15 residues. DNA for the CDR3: TGTGCCAGCAATAGGGGAGGGTACGGGACCGGGGAGCTGTTTTTT. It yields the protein CASNRGGYGTGELFF.

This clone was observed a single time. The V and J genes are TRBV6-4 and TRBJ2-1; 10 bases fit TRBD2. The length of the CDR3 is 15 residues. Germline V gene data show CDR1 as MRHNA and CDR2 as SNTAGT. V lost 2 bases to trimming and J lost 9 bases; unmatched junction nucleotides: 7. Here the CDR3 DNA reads TGTGCCAGCAGTGACACGGCTAGCGGGAGCCTTGAGCAGTTCTTC. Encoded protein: CASSDTASGSLEQFF.

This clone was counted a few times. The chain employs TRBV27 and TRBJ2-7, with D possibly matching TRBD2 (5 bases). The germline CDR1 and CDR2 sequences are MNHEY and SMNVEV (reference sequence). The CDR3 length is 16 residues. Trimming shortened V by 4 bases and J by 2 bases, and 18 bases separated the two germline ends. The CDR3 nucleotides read TGTGCCAGCAGTTCCCAACGGGCGGAGGCGGCCTACGAGCAGTACTTC. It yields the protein CASSSQRAEAAYEQYF.

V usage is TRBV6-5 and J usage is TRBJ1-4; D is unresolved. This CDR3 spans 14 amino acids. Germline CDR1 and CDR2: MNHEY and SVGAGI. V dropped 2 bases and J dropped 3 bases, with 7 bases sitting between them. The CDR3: CASSYRGPNEKLFF. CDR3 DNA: TGTGCCAGCAGTTACCGCGGGCCTAATGAAAAACTGTTTTTT.

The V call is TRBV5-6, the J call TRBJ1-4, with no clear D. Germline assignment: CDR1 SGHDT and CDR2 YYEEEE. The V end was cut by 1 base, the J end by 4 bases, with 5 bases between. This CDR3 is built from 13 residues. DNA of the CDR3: TGTGCCAGCAGCTTGACGGTTAATGAAAAACTGTTTTTT. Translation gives CASSLTVNEKLFF.

CDR3 region: CASSLAGVSTDTQYF. The DNA for the CDR3 is TGCGCCAGCAGCTTGGCGGGAGTAAGCACAGATACGCAGTATTTT. The chain has TRBV5-1 and TRBJ2-3; weak D call: TRBD2 (6 bases). CDR3 length: 15 residues. Trimming pared 0 bases from V and 0 bases from J, leaving 8 bases between. The germline gives CDR1 SGHRS, CDR2 YFSETQ. The full variable domain, completed using reference TRBV5-1 and TRBJ2-3, is KAGVTQTPRYLIKTRGQQVTLSCSPISGHRSVSWYQQTPGQGLQFLFEYFSETQRNKGNFPGRFSGRQFSNSRSEMNVSTLELGDSALYLCASSLAGVSTDTQYFGPGTRLTVL.

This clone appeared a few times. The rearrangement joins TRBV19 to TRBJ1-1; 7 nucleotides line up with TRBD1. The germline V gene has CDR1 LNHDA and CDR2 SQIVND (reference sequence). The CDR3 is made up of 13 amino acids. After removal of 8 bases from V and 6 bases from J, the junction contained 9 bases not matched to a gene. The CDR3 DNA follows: TGTGCCAGTCGGGAACAGGGGACTGCTGAAGCTTTCTTT. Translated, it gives CASREQGTAEAFF. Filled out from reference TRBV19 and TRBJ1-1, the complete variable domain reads DGGITQSPKYLFRKEGQNVTLSCEQNLNHDAMYWYRQDPGQGLRLIYYSQIVNDFQKGDIAEGYSVSREKKESFPLTVTSAQKNPTAFYLCASREQGTAEAFFGQGTRLTVV.

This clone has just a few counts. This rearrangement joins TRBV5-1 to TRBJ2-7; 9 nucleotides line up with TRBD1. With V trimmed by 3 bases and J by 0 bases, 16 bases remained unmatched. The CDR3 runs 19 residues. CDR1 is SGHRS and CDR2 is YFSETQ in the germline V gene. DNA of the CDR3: TGCGCCAGCAGCTCCCGCGGTGAGGACAGGGGCCTTCGCTCCTACGAGCAGTACTTC. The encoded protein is CASSSRGEDRGLRSYEQYF.

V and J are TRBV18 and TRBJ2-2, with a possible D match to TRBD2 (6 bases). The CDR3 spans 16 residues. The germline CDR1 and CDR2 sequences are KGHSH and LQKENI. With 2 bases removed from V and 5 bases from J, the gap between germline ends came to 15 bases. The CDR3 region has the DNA TGTGCCAGCTCACCATCACCCCCGGGGGTAACCGGGGAGCTGTTTTTT. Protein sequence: CASSPSPPGVTGELFF.

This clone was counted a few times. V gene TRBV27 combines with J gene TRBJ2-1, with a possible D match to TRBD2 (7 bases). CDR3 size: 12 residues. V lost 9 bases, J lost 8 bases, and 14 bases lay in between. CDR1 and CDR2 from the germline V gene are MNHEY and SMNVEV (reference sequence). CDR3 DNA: TGTGCCAGGGCTCGGGGGGCAGATGAGCAGTTCTTC. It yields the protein CARARGADEQFF.

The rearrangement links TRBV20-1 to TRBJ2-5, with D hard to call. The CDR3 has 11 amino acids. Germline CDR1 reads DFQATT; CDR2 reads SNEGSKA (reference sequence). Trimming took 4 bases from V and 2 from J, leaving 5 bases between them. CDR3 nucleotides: TGCAGTGCTATCAGACAAGAGACCCAGTACTTC. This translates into CSAIRQETQYF.

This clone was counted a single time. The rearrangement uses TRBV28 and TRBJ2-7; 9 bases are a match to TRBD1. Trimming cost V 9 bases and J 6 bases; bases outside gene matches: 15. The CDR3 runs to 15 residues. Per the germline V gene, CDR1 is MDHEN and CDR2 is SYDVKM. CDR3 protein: CASLGQGSIQGEQYF. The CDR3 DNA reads TGTGCCAGTCTGGGACAGGGCAGCATTCAAGGCGAGCAGTACTTC.

CDR3 DNA sequence: TGTGCCAGCAGCAAAGAAGAGGGGGGGGCCTACGAGCAGTACTTC. It is translated as CASSKEEGGAYEQYF. The gene calls are TRBV21-1 and TRBJ2-7; the table gives TRBD2 as D, unverified against the DNA. TRBV21-1 is assigned pseudogene status. The CDR3 spans 15 residues.

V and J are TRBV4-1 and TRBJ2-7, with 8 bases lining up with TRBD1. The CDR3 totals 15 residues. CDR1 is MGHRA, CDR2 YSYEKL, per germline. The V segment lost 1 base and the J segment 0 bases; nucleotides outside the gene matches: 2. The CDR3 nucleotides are TGCGCCAGCAGCCAAGGACAGGGGAGCTCCTACGAGCAGTACTTC. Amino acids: CASSQGQGSSYEQYF.

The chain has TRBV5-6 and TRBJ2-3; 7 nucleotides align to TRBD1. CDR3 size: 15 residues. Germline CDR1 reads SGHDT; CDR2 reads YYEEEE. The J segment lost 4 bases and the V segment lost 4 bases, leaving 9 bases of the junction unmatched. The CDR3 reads CASSPRDSRPDTQYF. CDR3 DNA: TGTGCCAGCAGCCCCCGGGACAGCCGTCCAGATACGCAGTATTTT.

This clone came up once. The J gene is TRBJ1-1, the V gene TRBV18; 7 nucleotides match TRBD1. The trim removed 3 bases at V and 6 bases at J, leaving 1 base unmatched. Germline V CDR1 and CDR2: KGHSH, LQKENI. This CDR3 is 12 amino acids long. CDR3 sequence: CASSPGQPEAFF. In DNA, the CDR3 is TGTGCCAGCTCACCGGGACAGCCTGAAGCTTTCTTT.

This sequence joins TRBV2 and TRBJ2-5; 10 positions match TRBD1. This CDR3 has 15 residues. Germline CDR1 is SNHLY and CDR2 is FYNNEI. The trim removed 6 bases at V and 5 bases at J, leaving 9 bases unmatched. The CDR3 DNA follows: TGTGCCAGCAGCGCCGGGACAGGGGTACTCGAGACCCAGTACTTC. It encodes CASSAGTGVLETQYF.

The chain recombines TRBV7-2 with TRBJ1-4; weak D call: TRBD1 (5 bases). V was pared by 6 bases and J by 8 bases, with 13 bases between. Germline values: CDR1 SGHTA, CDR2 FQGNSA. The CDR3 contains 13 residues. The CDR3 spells CASSPIQGEKLFF. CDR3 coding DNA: TGTGCCAGCAGTCCTATCCAGGGAGAAAAACTGTTTTTT.

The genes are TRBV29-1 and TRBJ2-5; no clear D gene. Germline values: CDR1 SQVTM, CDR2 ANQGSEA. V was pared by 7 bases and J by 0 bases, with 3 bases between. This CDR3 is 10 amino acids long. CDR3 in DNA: TGCAGCGCAAACCAAGAGACCCAGTACTTC. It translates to CSANQETQYF. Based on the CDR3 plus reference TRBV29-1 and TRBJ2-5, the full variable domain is SAVISQKPSRDICQRGTSLTIQCQVDSQVTMMFWYRQQPGQSLTLIATANQGSEATYESGFVIDKFPISRPNLTFSTLTVSNMSPEDSSIYLCSANQETQYFGPGTRLLVL.

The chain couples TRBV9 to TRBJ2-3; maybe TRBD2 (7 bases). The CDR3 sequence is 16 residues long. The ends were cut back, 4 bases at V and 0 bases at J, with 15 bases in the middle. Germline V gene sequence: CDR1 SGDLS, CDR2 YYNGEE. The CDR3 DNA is TGTGCCAGCAGCCCACCTGCGGGGGCTAGCACAGATACGCAGTATTTT. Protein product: CASSPPAGASTDTQYF.

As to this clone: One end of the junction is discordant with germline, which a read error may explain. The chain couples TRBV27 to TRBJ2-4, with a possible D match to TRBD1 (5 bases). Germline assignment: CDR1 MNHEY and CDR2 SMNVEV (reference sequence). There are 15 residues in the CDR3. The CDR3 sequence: CASSLSRVAKNSQYF. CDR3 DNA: TGTGCCAGCAGTTTAAGCAGGGTAGCCAAAAACAGTCAGTACTTC.